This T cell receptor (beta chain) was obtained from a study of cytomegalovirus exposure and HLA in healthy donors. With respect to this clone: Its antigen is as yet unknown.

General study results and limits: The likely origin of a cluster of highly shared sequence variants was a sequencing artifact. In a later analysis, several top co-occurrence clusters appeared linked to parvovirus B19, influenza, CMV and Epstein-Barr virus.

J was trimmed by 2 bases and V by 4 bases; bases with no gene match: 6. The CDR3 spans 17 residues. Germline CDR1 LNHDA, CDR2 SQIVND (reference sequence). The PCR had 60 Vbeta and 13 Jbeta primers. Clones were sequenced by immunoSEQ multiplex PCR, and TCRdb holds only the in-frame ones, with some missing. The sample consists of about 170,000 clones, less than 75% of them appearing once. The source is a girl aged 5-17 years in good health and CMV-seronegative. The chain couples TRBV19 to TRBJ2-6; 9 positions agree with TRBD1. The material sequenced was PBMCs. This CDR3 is CASSRGTGGAGANVLTF. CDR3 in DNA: TGTGCCAGTAGTAGGGGAACAGGGGGCGCTGGGGCCAACGTCCTGACTTTC.